The 32 T cell receptor beta chains below were found in one sample sequenced in a study of blood T cell repertoires in COVID-19. The table came from immunoSEQ multiplex PCR; TCRdb's copy has only in-frame clones and leaves some out. The sample has 350,000 to 550,000 clones; around 89% are singletons. The sequencing input was peripheral blood. These TCRs come from a woman younger than 45 with acute or convalescent COVID-19.

V gene TRBV28 combines with J gene TRBJ2-7; tentative D call: TRBD2 (6 bases). V dropped 1 base and J dropped 0 bases, with 10 bases sitting between them. CDR3 length: 15 residues. Germline CDR1 is MDHEN and CDR2 is SYDVKM. The CDR3 protein is CASSLSSLASYEQYF. The DNA of the CDR3 is TGTGCCAGCAGTTTATCCTCACTAGCCTCCTACGAGCAGTACTTC. The variable domain in full, with the rest retrieved from reference TRBV28 and TRBJ2-7, is DVKVTQSSRYLVKRTGEKVFLECVQDMDHENMFWYRQDPGLGLRLIYFSYDVKMKEKGDIPEGYSVSREKKERFSLILESASTNQTSMYLCASSLSSLASYEQYFGPGTRLTVT.

This sequence joins TRBV12-2 and TRBJ2-3; whether TRBD2, the table's D call, matches the DNA was not checked. TRBV12-2 is a pseudogene locus. The CDR3 extends over 18 amino acids. The CDR3 reads CASRLEGDGGGPQGTQYF. As DNA, the CDR3 is TGTGCAAGTCGCTTAGAGGGGGATGGCGGGGGGCCGCAAGGTACGCAGTATTTT.

For the CDR3, the DNA is TGTGCCAGCAGTCCCACCGGGACAACTGGCTACACCTTC. Translation: CASSPTGTTGYTF. This sequence joins TRBV2 and TRBJ1-2, with a possible D match to TRBD1 (6 bases). Between the trimmed V and J ends, which lost 5 bases and 7 bases, there was a span of 14 bases. Germline CDR1 SNHLY, CDR2 FYNNEI. This CDR3 is built from 13 residues. Full variable domain (rest looked up from reference TRBV2 and TRBJ1-2): EPEVTQTPSHQVTQMGQEVILRCVPISNHLYFYWYRQILGQKVEFLVSFYNNEISEKSEIFDDQFSVERPDGSNFTLKIRSTKLEDSAMYFCASSPTGTTGYTFGSGTRLTVV.

The gene calls are TRBV12-5 and TRBJ1-1; 7 nucleotides line up with TRBD1. Per germline, CDR1 LGHNT and CDR2 FRNRAP. The trim removed 4 bases at V and 1 base at J, leaving 18 bases unmatched. The CDR3 length is 19 residues. Here the CDR3 DNA reads TGTGCTAGTGGTTGGACCCCAATGACAGGGCTACTGGGGAACACTGAAGCTTTCTTT. Its protein is CASGWTPMTGLLGNTEAFF.

The chain combines TRBV21-1 with TRBJ1-2; the D call of TRBD1 is as the table states it, not checked on the DNA. TRBV21-1 is recorded as a pseudogene. The CDR3 runs to 16 residues. The CDR3, as DNA: TGTGCCAGCAGCAAAGTGGTGGGCACAGGGTTTAGAGGCTACACCTTC. This gives the protein CASSKVVGTGFRGYTF.

The rearrangement joins TRBV18 to TRBJ2-3; D is undetermined. The CDR3 runs 14 residues. Germline V gene sequence: CDR1 KGHSH, CDR2 LQKENI. The V end was cut by 3 bases, the J end by 0 bases, with 7 bases between. CDR3 residues: CASSPQRSTDTQYF. The CDR3 DNA reads as TGTGCCAGCTCACCCCAGCGTAGCACAGATACGCAGTATTTT.

V is TRBV2 and J is TRBJ2-1, with 14 bases aligning to TRBD2. The CDR3 totals 18 residues. V dropped 6 bases and J dropped 4; count of bases not matched to a gene: 11. Per the germline V gene, CDR1 is SNHLY and CDR2 is FYNNEI. CDR3 nucleotide sequence: TGTGCCAGCAGAGCCTCCGGGACTAGCGGGGGCTCTTACAATGAGCAGTTCTTC. This encodes CASRASGTSGGSYNEQFF.

The chain recombines TRBV2 with TRBJ1-2, with TRBD1 matching over 8 bases. V trimming: 6 bases; J trimming: 4 bases; junction bases outside the gene matches: 10. The CDR3 covers 15 residues. Germline V gene lookup returns CDR1 SNHLY and CDR2 FYNNEI. This CDR3 reads CASRIPRGQVYGYTF. The DNA of the CDR3 is TGTGCCAGCAGGATACCCAGGGGGCAGGTCTATGGCTACACCTTC.

This sequence joins TRBV6-5 and TRBJ2-1, with TRBD2 identical over 8 bases. CDR1 is MNHEY, CDR2 SVGAGI, per germline. The CDR3 has 12 amino acids. V lost 10 bases to trimming and J lost 3 bases; unmatched junction nucleotides: 2. CDR3 coding DNA: TGTGCCACCACTAGCGGCTACAATGAGCAGTTCTTC. It codes for CATTSGYNEQFF.

The rearrangement uses TRBV28 and TRBJ1-4, with TRBD1 identical over 8 bases. The V and J ends lost 4 bases and 6 bases, in that order; junction bases with no gene match: 10. From germline, CDR1 is MDHEN and CDR2 SYDVKM. This CDR3 is built from 16 residues. CDR3 sequence: CASSSYEGQAYEKLFF. The DNA for the CDR3 is TGTGCCAGCAGTTCTTACGAGGGACAGGCATATGAAAAACTGTTTTTT.

As concerns this clone: The sample carries other DNA sequences with the same CDR3. The chain joins TRBV18 to TRBJ1-2, with D possibly matching TRBD1 (6 bases). The CDR3 is made up of 13 amino acids. Trimming left V 3 bases short and J 1 base short, with 6 bases between. Germline V gene sequence: CDR1 KGHSH, CDR2 LQKENI. This CDR3 is CASSPDSNYGYTF. The CDR3 DNA reads as TGTGCCAGCTCACCGGACAGTAACTATGGCTACACCTTC.

This sequence joins TRBV5-6 and TRBJ2-5, with D tentatively TRBD2 (5 bases). V lost 5 bases to trimming and J lost 5 bases, with 13 bases between them. The CDR3 contains 13 residues. Germline V gene sequence: CDR1 SGHDT, CDR2 YYEEEE. The DNA for the CDR3 is TGTGCCAGCAGTAAGGTCGGGGTCGAGACCCAGTACTTC. It yields the protein CASSKVGVETQYF.

This chain joins TRBV4-1 and TRBJ2-7; 7 nucleotides match TRBD1. Germline CDR1 reads MGHRA; CDR2 reads YSYEKL. The CDR3 has 14 residues. The V segment lost 1 base and the J segment 3 bases; nucleotides outside the gene matches: 3. The CDR3 coding sequence is TGCGCCAGCAGCCAAGTTACAGGGGTCTACGAGCAGTACTTC. Translated: CASSQVTGVYEQYF.

The chain couples TRBV3-1 (or the pseudogene TRBV3-2) to TRBJ2-3, with D uncertain. Trimming left V 1 base short and J 4 bases short, with 9 bases between. CDR1 and CDR2 (germline): LGHDT, YNNKEL (reference sequence). CDR3 size: 14 residues. The CDR3, as DNA: TGTGCCAGCAGCCAAGTCGTCGAGCCAGATACGCAGTATTTT. Translation gives CASSQVVEPDTQYF.

The count of this clone is one. J is TRBJ2-7 and V is TRBV9, with D unresolved. The CDR3 is 13 residues long. V was cut by 3 bases and J by 0 bases, with 7 bases left in between. Germline V gene data show CDR1 as SGDLS and CDR2 as YYNGEE. Written as DNA, the CDR3 is TGTGCCAGCAGCGCCGACAACTCCTACGAGCAGTACTTC. Its translation is CASSADNSYEQYF.

This sequence joins TRBV28 and TRBJ2-7, with 8 bases lining up with TRBD1. Germline-derived CDR1 and CDR2 are MDHEN and SYDVKM. The CDR3 covers 14 residues. After removal of 0 bases from V and 2 bases from J, the junction contained 0 bases not matched to a gene. CDR3 bases: TGTGCCAGCAGTTTATGGGACAGGGCCTACGAGCAGTACTTC. Its translation: CASSLWDRAYEQYF.

V usage is TRBV4-1 and J usage is TRBJ1-1, with D maybe TRBD1 (5 bases). Trimming took 3 bases from V and 1 from J, leaving 12 bases between them. This CDR3 is built from 15 residues. Germline CDR1 reads MGHRA; CDR2 reads YSYEKL. CDR3 protein: CASSQPQGRNTEAFF. For the CDR3, the DNA is TGCGCCAGCAGCCAGCCGCAGGGCAGGAACACTGAAGCTTTCTTT.

The chain links TRBV7-9 to TRBJ1-4; D unresolved. The CDR3 sequence is 16 residues long. CDR1 and CDR2 (germline): SEHNR, FQNEAQ (reference sequence). V was cut by 7 bases and J by 2 bases, with 17 bases left in between. In DNA form, the CDR3 reads TGTGCCAGCACCTCTAACGACGGGAGGACTAATGAAAAACTGTTTTTT. Protein: CASTSNDGRTNEKLFF.

This chain uses TRBV6-6 with TRBJ1-4; D is undetermined. The V end was cut by 0 bases, the J end by 6 bases, with 8 bases between. The CDR3 contains 14 residues. CDR1 is MNHNY and CDR2 is SVGAGI in the germline V gene (reference sequence). Here the CDR3 reads CASSYSPGYEKLFF. DNA for the CDR3: TGTGCCAGCAGTTACTCTCCGGGGTATGAAAAACTGTTTTTT.

The V call is TRBV13, the J call TRBJ1-1, with D uncertain. This CDR3 region has 13 residues. Trimming took off 5 bases at V and 6 bases at J, with 13 bases between the two ends. Germline CDR1 and CDR2: PRHDT and FYEKMQ (reference sequence). The CDR3 nucleotides are TGTGCCAGCAGCCCGCCCGGGAGGCCTGAAGCTTTCTTT. Amino acid sequence: CASSPPGRPEAFF.

This chain connects TRBV5-1 to TRBJ1-4; 8 positions agree with TRBD1. Germline values: CDR1 SGHRS, CDR2 YFSETQ. J lost 8 bases, V lost 4 bases, and 7 bases had no gene match. This CDR3 comprises 14 residues. CDR3 sequence reads: CASSPTGGLEKLFF. In nucleotides, the CDR3 is TGCGCCAGCAGCCCTACAGGGGGTTTGGAAAAACTGTTTTTT.

The chain uses TRBV18 and TRBJ2-1; unclear D gene. The CDR3 runs 15 residues. V was cut by 2 bases and J by 0 bases, with 8 bases left in between. The germline V gene encodes CDR1 KGHSH and CDR2 LQKENI. The CDR3 nucleotides read TGTGCCAGCTCACCAGAACTACCCTCCTACAATGAGCAGTTCTTC. Protein sequence: CASSPELPSYNEQFF.

The chain has TRBV7-2 and TRBJ1-4, with D unresolved. CDR3 length equals 13 residues. The V gene lost 1 base and the J gene lost 9 bases, with 9 bases spanning the gap. Germline CDR1 is SGHTA and CDR2 is FQGNSA. CDR3 amino acids: CASSLDPQKKLFF. CDR3 DNA sequence: TGTGCCAGCAGCTTAGATCCTCAGAAAAAACTGTTTTTT.

The V call is TRBV9, the J call TRBJ2-5; weak D call: TRBD1 (6 bases). There are 15 residues in the CDR3. From germline, CDR1 is SGDLS and CDR2 YYNGEE. V was pared by 0 bases and J by 5 bases, with 14 bases between. The CDR3 spells CASSVEGVRRETQYF. CDR3 in DNA: TGTGCCAGCAGCGTAGAGGGGGTGAGGAGGGAGACCCAGTACTTC.

This chain links TRBV9 with TRBJ2-7; TRBD2 aligns across 10 bases. Trimming cost V 3 bases and J 2 bases; bases outside gene matches: 2. The CDR3 is made up of 14 amino acids. Germline V gene lookup returns CDR1 SGDLS and CDR2 YYNGEE. DNA of the CDR3: TGTGCCAGCAGCGGTAGCGGGGGGCCCTACGAGCAGTACTTC. This sequence encodes CASSGSGGPYEQYF.

A single count supports this clone. The V and J genes are TRBV30 and TRBJ1-6, with 9 bases fitting TRBD1. There are 13 residues in the CDR3. Germline-derived CDR1 and CDR2 are GTSNPN and SVGIG (reference sequence). With V trimmed by 7 bases and J by 5 bases, 3 bases remained unmatched. The CDR3 loop reads CAYDRGDNSPLHF. Written as DNA, the CDR3 is TGTGCCTACGACAGGGGGGATAATTCACCCCTCCACTTT.

CDR3 sequence: CASRKTGFGNTIYF. The CDR3 DNA reads as TGTGCCAGCAGGAAAACAGGGTTTGGAAACACCATATATTTT. The chain joins TRBV6-5 to TRBJ1-3; D may be TRBD1 (6 bases). With 6 bases removed from V and 3 bases from J, the gap between germline ends came to 12 bases. Germline values: CDR1 MNHEY, CDR2 SVGAGI. CDR3 length: 14 amino acids.

This chain links TRBV7-9 with TRBJ1-5; D is perhaps TRBD1 (5 bases). V was trimmed by 1 base and J by 6 bases, leaving 13 bases between them. The CDR3 is made up of 15 amino acids. From germline, CDR1 is SEHNR and CDR2 FQNEAQ (reference sequence). In nucleotides, the CDR3 is TGTGCCAGCAGCTTAGGCGGGGGGGGTTTTCAGCCCCAGCATTTT. Its protein is CASSLGGGGFQPQHF.

The chain has TRBV18 and TRBJ1-3; D not certain. The J call may be mistaken, given a closer DNA end match to TRBJ2-2. The CDR3 is 15 amino acids. Germline V lookup: CDR1 KGHSH, CDR2 LQKENI. CDR3 residues: CASSPPVGGTGELFF. Here the CDR3 DNA reads TGTGCCAGCTCACCCCCCGTCGGTGGCACCGGGGAGCTGTTTTTT.

The genes are TRBV9 and TRBJ1-1; TRBD1 is a possible D gene (5 bases). Per the germline V gene, CDR1 is SGDLS and CDR2 is YYNGEE. V was pared by 7 bases and J by 6 bases, with 16 bases between. The CDR3 runs 13 residues. CDR3: CASGSGKFSEAFF. The CDR3 DNA follows: TGTGCCAGCGGTTCAGGGAAGTTTTCTGAAGCTTTCTTT.

The rearrangement links TRBV6-4 to TRBJ1-6; D possibly corresponds to TRBD1 (6 bases). The CDR3 consists of 19 residues. Germline values: CDR1 MRHNA, CDR2 SNTAGT. Trimming removed 5 bases at V and 6 bases at J, with 26 bases between. Here the CDR3 reads CASSTGGWGGPLGNSPLHF. CDR3 sequence (DNA): TGTGCCAGCAGTACGGGAGGTTGGGGGGGCCCACTAGGTAATTCACCCCTCCACTTT.

The rearrangement uses TRBV2 and TRBJ2-5; a possible D gene is TRBD2 (6 bases). Germline V gene data show CDR1 as SNHLY and CDR2 as FYNNEI. With 10 bases removed from V and 1 base from J, the gap between germline ends came to 16 bases. The CDR3 contains 14 residues. CDR3 protein: CATSRAGLQETQYF. Here the CDR3 DNA reads TGTGCCACATCTAGGGCGGGACTCCAAGAGACCCAGTACTTC.